A selection of T cell receptor beta chains follows, all from one sample in a study of early T cells in non-severe SARS-CoV-2 infection. TCRdb fed the 5' RACE reads into MiXCR, producing one record per CDR3 protein. The repertoire holds 26,000 or so distinct CDR3 sequences, with 4% to 4.5% as singletons. The sequenced sample was whole blood. The receptors shown here come from an adult who was a healthcare worker with PCR-confirmed SARS-CoV-2 infection or an uninfected control (not recorded which). The CDR3 runs from the conserved cysteine through the conserved F or W. Fields, in order: J gene, D gene, V gene, clone size, CDR3 DNA, CDR3 protein. The D gene is left open where the match is weak. Some rows have no size entry. The others give once, few or many, or a class for an expanded clone.

j_call: TRBJ1-4; d_call: .; v_call: TRBV2; clone_size: many; cdr3_nt: TGTGCCAGCAGCCTCAGGGGCTGGTCCGGTGAAAAACTGTTTTTT; cdr3_aa: CASSLRGWSGEKLFF
j_call: TRBJ2-3; d_call: TRBD2; v_call: TRBV10-3; clone_size: many; cdr3_nt: TGTGCCATCAGTGAGTTACGGACTAGCGGGAGAACCACAATGGCAACAGATACGCAGTATTTT; cdr3_aa: CAISELRTSGRTTMATDTQYF
j_call: TRBJ2-1; d_call: .; v_call: TRBV7-9; clone_size: .; cdr3_nt: TGTGCCAGCAGCTTAGCTGGCTGGGGCAATGAGCAGTTCTTC; cdr3_aa: CASSLAGWGNEQFF
j_call: TRBJ2-5; d_call: .; v_call: TRBV5-4; clone_size: .; cdr3_nt: TGTGCCAGCAGCTTGGAGACGCAAGAGACCCAGTACTTC; cdr3_aa: CASSLETQETQYF
j_call: TRBJ1-2; d_call: TRBD1; v_call: TRBV3-1; clone_size: many; cdr3_nt: TGTGCCAGCAGCCAAGATTTTGGGACAGGGTCTAACTATGGCTACACCTTC; cdr3_aa: CASSQDFGTGSNYGYTF
j_call: TRBJ1-5; d_call: TRBD1; v_call: TRBV28; clone_size: many; cdr3_nt: TGTGCCAGCAGTTCAGGGGGCGGGAGCAATCAGCCCCAGCATTTT; cdr3_aa: CASSSGGGSNQPQHF
j_call: TRBJ2-2; d_call: .; v_call: TRBV30; clone_size: .; cdr3_nt: TGTGCCTGGAGTGTATACCGGACAGGGAGGGCCGGGGAGCTGTTTTTT; cdr3_aa: CAWSVYRTGRAGELFF
j_call: TRBJ1-1; d_call: .; v_call: TRBV7-3; clone_size: many; cdr3_nt: TGTGCCAGCAGCTTAACGTCCGCCACTGAAGCTTTCTTT; cdr3_aa: CASSLTSATEAFF
j_call: TRBJ2-1; d_call: .; v_call: TRBV7-3; clone_size: few; cdr3_nt: TGTGCCAGCAGCTTAAGCGGGACCTACAATGAGCAGTTCTTC; cdr3_aa: CASSLSGTYNEQFF
j_call: TRBJ1-3; d_call: .; v_call: TRBV20-1; clone_size: many; cdr3_nt: TGCAGTGCCCCCCGAGAGGACGGCTCTGGAAACACCATATATTTT; cdr3_aa: CSAPREDGSGNTIYF
j_call: TRBJ2-1; d_call: TRBD2; v_call: TRBV20-1; clone_size: many; cdr3_nt: TGCAGTGAACTAGCGGGTAGGAATGAGCAGTTCTTC; cdr3_aa: CSELAGRNEQFF
j_call: TRBJ2-7; d_call: TRBD1; v_call: TRBV10-3; clone_size: many; cdr3_nt: TGTGCCATCAGTGAGACGCCCGACAGGGCTACTGCCTACGAGCAGTACTTC; cdr3_aa: CAISETPDRATAYEQYF
j_call: TRBJ2-1; d_call: TRBD2; v_call: TRBV18; clone_size: few; cdr3_nt: TGTGCCAGCTCGGGGACTAGCGGGAATGAGCAGTTCTTC; cdr3_aa: CASSGTSGNEQFF
j_call: TRBJ1-6; d_call: TRBD1; v_call: TRBV5-1; clone_size: many; cdr3_nt: TGCGCCAGCAGCTTAGGGGACAGGGCGACTTCACCCCTCCACTTT; cdr3_aa: CASSLGDRATSPLHF
j_call: TRBJ1-3; d_call: .; v_call: TRBV18; clone_size: many; cdr3_nt: TGTGCCAGCTCACACGGTCAAGGTCCCTCTGGAAACACCATATATTTT; cdr3_aa: CASSHGQGPSGNTIYF
j_call: TRBJ1-5; d_call: .; v_call: TRBV27; clone_size: many; cdr3_nt: TGTGCCAGCAGTTTCGCACAGGGCAATCAGCCCCAGCATTTT; cdr3_aa: CASSFAQGNQPQHF
j_call: TRBJ2-7; d_call: .; v_call: TRBV21-1; clone_size: many; cdr3_nt: TGTGCCAGCAGCAAAGGTGGGGACAGGCTCCGCTACGAGCAGTACTTC; cdr3_aa: CASSKGGDRLRYEQYF
j_call: TRBJ2-1; d_call: TRBD2; v_call: TRBV10-3; clone_size: many; cdr3_nt: TGTGCCATCAGTGTTGTTAGCGGGAGTTCGAATGAGCAGTTCTTC; cdr3_aa: CAISVVSGSSNEQFF
j_call: TRBJ1-2; d_call: TRBD1; v_call: TRBV19; clone_size: many; cdr3_nt: TGTGCCAGTAGTATAGAAGGGGGCTTGGGCTACACCTTC; cdr3_aa: CASSIEGGLGYTF
j_call: TRBJ2-7; d_call: .; v_call: TRBV6-6; clone_size: medium-sized; cdr3_nt: TGTGCCAGCAGTCAAGCCAGGGGTAGGGAGCAGTACTTC; cdr3_aa: CASSQARGREQYF
j_call: TRBJ2-6; d_call: .; v_call: TRBV9; clone_size: many; cdr3_nt: TGTGCCAGCAGCCCAGGACCCTCAGCAGACTCTGGGGCCAACGTCCTGACTTTC; cdr3_aa: CASSPGPSADSGANVLTF
j_call: TRBJ2-1; d_call: .; v_call: TRBV20-1; clone_size: many; cdr3_nt: TGCAGTGCCGAACCCCGGGGTCACTACAATGAGCAGTTCTTC; cdr3_aa: CSAEPRGHYNEQFF
j_call: TRBJ2-7; d_call: TRBD1; v_call: TRBV3-1; clone_size: many; cdr3_nt: TGTGCCAGCAGCCCTCCCGGGACAGGGGCCTCCTACGAGCAGTACTTC; cdr3_aa: CASSPPGTGASYEQYF
j_call: TRBJ2-7; d_call: .; v_call: TRBV18; clone_size: many; cdr3_nt: TGTGCCAGCTCTCCAAGTGGGCGGAGCTACGAGCAGTACTTC; cdr3_aa: CASSPSGRSYEQYF